This TCR beta chain was identified in a study of T cells in Graves' hyperthyroidism and ophthalmopathy. Amplification yielded TCR beta CDR3 regions, with RNA transcripts as the source. Using the HTBI primer set, a first-round RT-PCR was run on the TCR CDR3. TCRdb re-called the multiplex PCR reads through MiXCR, storing one row per CDR3 protein. The data show approximately 380,000 distinct CDR3 sequences, around 18% seen once. Findings of the study overall: Ophthalmopathy was distinguished from stable hyperthyroidism by 13 V-J signatures. Blood shared most expanded thyroid clonotypes above 0.001.

Looked up from germline, CDR1 is SGHTS and CDR2 is YDEGEE. The length of the CDR3 is 12 residues. V was cut by 3 bases and J by 10 bases, with 11 bases left in between. A word on this clonotype: What it binds is unknown.

The sequence was collected from a young man with Graves' ophthalmopathy. The chain links TRBV5-8 to TRBJ2-4; no clear D gene. Specimen: blood. The CDR3 nucleotides are TGTGCCAGCAGCTGGAGTCTTAAGATTCAGTACTTC. It yields the protein CASSWSLKIQYF.